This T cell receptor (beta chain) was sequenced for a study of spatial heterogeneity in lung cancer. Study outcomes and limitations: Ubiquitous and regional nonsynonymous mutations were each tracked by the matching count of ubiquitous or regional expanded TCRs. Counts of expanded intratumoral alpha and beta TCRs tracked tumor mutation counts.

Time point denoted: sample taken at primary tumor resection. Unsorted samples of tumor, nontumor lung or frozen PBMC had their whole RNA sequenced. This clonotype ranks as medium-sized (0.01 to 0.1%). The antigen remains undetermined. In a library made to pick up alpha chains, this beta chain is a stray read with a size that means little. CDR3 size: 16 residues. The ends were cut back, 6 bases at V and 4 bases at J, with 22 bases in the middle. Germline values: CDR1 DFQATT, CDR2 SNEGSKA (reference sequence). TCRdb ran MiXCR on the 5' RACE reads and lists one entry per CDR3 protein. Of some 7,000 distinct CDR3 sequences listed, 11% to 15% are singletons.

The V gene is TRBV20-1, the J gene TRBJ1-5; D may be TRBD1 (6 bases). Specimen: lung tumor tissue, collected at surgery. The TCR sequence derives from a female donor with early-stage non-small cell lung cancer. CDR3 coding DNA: TGCAGTGCCAAGCCCGCTATGGGGGCCTTGAATCAGCCCCAGCATTTT. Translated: CSAKPAMGALNQPQHF.